The 12 T cell receptor beta chains listed next were all sequenced from one sample in a study of blood T cell repertoires in COVID-19. Generated by immunoSEQ multiplex PCR, the TCRdb table keeps only in-frame clones and is missing some. Here the sample spans 200,000 or so clones, approximately 86% being singletons. Sequences were obtained from peripheral blood. These receptors came from a man between 65 and 85 years old with active or convalescent COVID-19.

The chain links TRBV10-3 to TRBJ1-6; weak D call: TRBD1 (6 bases). This CDR3 spans 13 amino acids. V was clipped by 3 bases and J by 7 bases, with 7 bases between them. CDR1 and CDR2 from the germline V gene are ENHRY and SYGVKD. The CDR3 reads CAISDQGNSPLHF. The CDR3 DNA reads as TGTGCCATCAGTGACCAGGGGAATTCACCCCTCCACTTT.

The J gene is TRBJ2-3, the V gene TRBV9; 9 nucleotides line up with TRBD2. The CDR3 consists of 14 residues. Germline V CDR1 and CDR2: SGDLS, YYNGEE. The J segment lost 4 bases and the V segment lost 4 bases, leaving 4 bases of the junction unmatched. This chain's CDR3 is CASSNSGGADTQYF. CDR3 in DNA: TGTGCCAGCAGCAATAGCGGGGGAGCAGATACGCAGTATTTT.

The CDR3 here is CSASTSGGRLSYNEQFF. DNA for the CDR3: TGCAGTGCTAGTACCAGCGGGGGCCGTCTATCCTACAATGAGCAGTTCTTC. This chain connects TRBV20-1 to TRBJ2-1, with 8 bases matching TRBD2. Unmatched junction bases numbered 11, after V lost 3 bases and J lost 1 base. Germline CDR1 reads DFQATT; CDR2 reads SNEGSKA (reference sequence). The CDR3 contains 17 residues.

The rearrangement links TRBV18 to TRBJ1-4; tentative D call: TRBD1 (5 bases). This CDR3 is 19 amino acids long. Per the germline V gene, CDR1 is KGHSH and CDR2 is LQKENI. Trimming left V 0 bases short and J 3 bases short, with 20 bases between. The CDR3: CASSPPLQPILGANEKLFF. CDR3 nucleotides: TGTGCCAGCTCACCACCGCTACAGCCGATTTTAGGGGCTAATGAAAAACTGTTTTTT.

The genes are TRBV19 and TRBJ2-3, with a weak D call TRBD2 (6 bases). Trimming left V 5 bases short and J 3 bases short, with 21 bases between. The CDR3 extends over 17 amino acids. Germline lookup yields CDR1 LNHDA and CDR2 SQIVND (reference sequence). The DNA of the CDR3 is TGTGCCAGTAGTCTAAGAGGAGGGATCTACATAACAGATACGCAGTATTTT. Translated, it gives CASSLRGGIYITDTQYF. The whole variable domain, filled in from reference TRBV19 and TRBJ2-3, reads DGGITQSPKYLFRKEGQNVTLSCEQNLNHDAMYWYRQDPGQGLRLIYYSQIVNDFQKGDIAEGYSVSREKKESFPLTVTSAQKNPTAFYLCASSLRGGIYITDTQYFGPGTRLTVL.

The rearrangement joins TRBV6-5 to TRBJ2-7; TRBD2 is a possible D gene (5 bases). Trimming left V 10 bases short and J 1 base short, with 14 bases between. The CDR3 runs 13 residues. Germline CDR1 reads MNHEY; CDR2 reads SVGAGI. The CDR3 region is CATQRRGSYEQYF. The CDR3 DNA is TGTGCCACCCAACGTCGGGGTTCCTACGAGCAGTACTTC.

The count of this clone is one. The J gene is TRBJ1-1, the V gene TRBV10-3, with TRBD1 matching over 9 bases. The CDR3 loop spans 15 amino acids. CDR1 is ENHRY and CDR2 is SYGVKD in the germline V gene. V trimming: 6 bases; J trimming: 0 bases; junction bases outside the gene matches: 5. The CDR3 protein is CAIRFGDRVNTEAFF. The CDR3 DNA reads TGTGCCATCAGGTTTGGGGACAGGGTGAACACTGAAGCTTTCTTT.

CDR3: CASSQDAAGVQYF. DNA for the CDR3: TGCGCCAGCAGCCAAGATGCGGCAGGGGTGCAGTACTTC. The chain uses TRBV4-1 and TRBJ2-7, with a weak D call TRBD1 (6 bases). CDR3 length: 13 amino acids. V dropped 0 bases and J dropped 9 bases, with 12 bases sitting between them. Germline V gene lookup returns CDR1 MGHRA and CDR2 YSYEKL.

The chain is built from TRBV7-9 and TRBJ1-1, with TRBD1 identical over 7 bases. The CDR3 is made up of 16 amino acids. CDR1 and CDR2 (germline): SEHNR, FQNEAQ (reference sequence). The J segment lost 1 base and the V segment lost 4 bases, leaving 9 bases of the junction unmatched. CDR3 DNA: TGTGCCAGCAGCTCCCAGGGGGGCAGAGGGAACACTGAAGCTTTCTTT. Its translation: CASSSQGGRGNTEAFF. Using reference TRBV7-9 and TRBJ1-1 for the parts outside the CDR3, the full variable domain is DTGVSQNPRHKITKRGQNVTFRCDPISEHNRLYWYRQTLGQGPEFLTYFQNEAQLEKSRLLSDRFSAERPKGSFSTLEIQRTEQGDSAMYLCASSSQGGRGNTEAFFGQGTRLTVV.

The rearrangement uses TRBV6-5 and TRBJ2-5; D not resolved. The CDR3 is 13 amino acids. Trimming removed 6 bases from V and 5 bases from J, with 13 bases in between. Germline loops: CDR1 MNHEY, CDR2 SVGAGI. The CDR3 DNA reads as TGTGCCAGCAGGAGGAGCCCGGTCGAGACCCAGTACTTC. It yields the protein CASRRSPVETQYF.

The CDR3 DNA reads as TGTGCCAGCAGCCAAGACGGGGGGGTCGGGGCTTTCTTT. Translating it yields CASSQDGGVGAFF. The gene calls are TRBV3-1 (or the pseudogene TRBV3-2) and TRBJ1-1, with D possibly being TRBD1 (5 bases). V lost 0 bases and J 11 bases, leaving 13 bases between the germline ends. The CDR3 loop spans 13 amino acids. CDR1 is LGHDT, CDR2 YNNKEL, per germline (reference sequence).

The gene calls are TRBV30 and TRBJ2-1, with 12 nucleotides matching TRBD2. V shed 5 bases, J shed 8 bases, and the junction held 10 bases outside the gene matches. CDR3 size: 15 residues. Germline V gives CDR1 GTSNPN, CDR2 SVGIG (reference sequence). CDR3: CAWARGLAGNDEQFF. CDR3 in DNA: TGTGCCTGGGCCAGAGGACTAGCGGGAAACGATGAGCAGTTCTTC.